The rows below give T cell receptor beta chains drawn from one sample of a study of T cells in Graves' hyperthyroidism and ophthalmopathy. MiXCR, applied by TCRdb to the multiplex PCR reads, yields one record per CDR3 protein. Of approximately 330,000 distinct CDR3 sequences listed, around 20% are singletons. Sequenced material: blood. These receptors all come from a woman aged 45-59 years with Graves' hyperthyroidism. Both conserved end residues are part of each CDR3. D genes are given only for firm matches. Rows give clone size only sometimes, using once, few, many, or a class for an expanded clone.

cdr3_aa | cdr3_nt | clone_size | j_call | d_call | v_call
CASSLSSGPTEAFF | TGTGCCAGCAGTTTATCCTCCGGACCAACTGAAGCTTTCTTT | NA | TRBJ1-1 | NA | TRBV27
CASSNREGGKGNYGYTF | TGTGCCAGCAGCAACCGGGAAGGGGGCAAAGGGAACTATGGCTACACCTTC | once | TRBJ1-2 | TRBD1 | TRBV25-1
CSASDRGKRGYTF | TGCAGTGCTAGCGACAGGGGAAAGAGGGGCTACACCTTC | many | TRBJ1-2 | TRBD1 | TRBV20-1
CASRHRGSSSYNSPLHF | TGTGCCAGCAGACACAGGGGGAGTTCGTCCTATAATTCACCCCTCCACTTT | few | TRBJ1-6 | TRBD1 | TRBV7-9
CASSLDRLAEAFF | TGTGCCAGCAGCTTAGATCGGTTAGCTGAAGCTTTCTTT | once | TRBJ1-1 | NA | TRBV11-2
CSARHHLILEYEQYF | TGCAGTGCTAGACATCACCTGATACTTGAGTACGAGCAGTACTTC | many | TRBJ2-7 | NA | TRBV20-1
CASSYVQHNSPLHF | TGTGCCAGCAGTTACGTACAGCATAATTCACCCCTCCACTTT | many | TRBJ1-6 | NA | TRBV6-1
CASSQGLAGRETQYF | TGTGCCAGCAGCCAAGGACTAGCGGGGCGAGAGACCCAGTACTTC | many | TRBJ2-5 | TRBD2 | TRBV3-1
CASSEYGGVDRTQYF | TGTGCCAGCAGTGAATATGGGGGGGTGGATCGTACGCAGTATTTT | many | TRBJ2-3 | TRBD2 | TRBV25-1
CASSLQYPPGQYF | TGTGCCAGCAGTTTACAATACCCTCCCGGGCAGTACTTC | many | TRBJ2-7 | NA | TRBV28
CASSLVGSYSGNTIYF | TGTGCCAGCAGCTTAGTGGGCAGCTACTCTGGAAACACCATATATTTT | many | TRBJ1-3 | NA | TRBV7-2
CASSFSDNEQFF | TGTGCCAGCAGCTTTTCGGACAATGAGCAGTTCTTC | many | TRBJ2-1 | NA | TRBV11-2
CASSLETGVNEQFF | TGTGCCAGCAGCTTGGAGACGGGGGTCAATGAGCAGTTCTTC | many | TRBJ2-1 | NA | TRBV5-8
CSAPRPGGQYF | TGCAGTGCCCCGAGACCAGGGGGGCAGTACTTC | NA | TRBJ2-7 | TRBD1 | TRBV20-1
CASSSLTSGAYNEQFF | TGTGCCAGCAGCTCGCTGACTAGCGGGGCCTACAATGAGCAGTTCTTC | many | TRBJ2-1 | TRBD2 | TRBV5-5
CASSLTGASSTDTQYF | TGTGCCAGCAGCTTAACGGGGGCGTCTAGCACAGATACGCAGTATTTT | NA | TRBJ2-3 | NA | TRBV7-3
CASSRTSGGLGETQYF | TGTGCCAGCAGCCGGACTAGCGGGGGTTTAGGAGAGACCCAGTACTTC | many | TRBJ2-5 | TRBD2 | TRBV11-1
CASSIRRETQYF | TGTGCCAGTAGTATCAGGAGGGAGACCCAGTACTTC | NA | TRBJ2-5 | NA | TRBV19
CASRGQVNTEAFF | TGTGCCAGCAGGGGACAGGTAAACACTGAAGCTTTCTTT | many | TRBJ1-1 | TRBD1 | TRBV6-2/TRBV6-3
CASSRDRGNYGYTF | TGTGCCAGCAGCCGGGACAGGGGGAACTATGGCTACACCTTC | many | TRBJ1-2 | TRBD1 | TRBV11-2
CASSQGAGGWTDTQYF | TGTGCCAGCAGCCAAGGGGCGGGGGGGTGGACAGATACGCAGTATTTT | many | TRBJ2-3 | TRBD2 | TRBV3-1
CASSPINSGSVKAFF | TGTGCCAGCAGCCCTATTAACAGCGGGTCGGTAAAAGCTTTCTTT | few | TRBJ1-1 | NA | TRBV9
CSVGLLPGLADLSSYNEQFF | TGCAGCGTTGGCTTACTCCCGGGACTAGCGGATCTAAGCTCCTACAATGAGCAGTTCTTC | many | TRBJ2-1 | TRBD2 | TRBV29-1
CSTRRAGTEQYF | TGCAGCACCCGACGGGCCGGCACCGAGCAGTACTTC | NA | TRBJ2-7 | NA | TRBV20-1
CASSFRGGSATEAFF | TGTGCCAGCAGCTTCAGGGGGGGGTCGGCCACTGAAGCTTTCTTT | few | TRBJ1-1 | TRBD1 | TRBV5-6
CASGSGQGAPQETQYF | TGTGCCAGCGGCAGCGGACAGGGGGCGCCCCAAGAGACCCAGTACTTC | few | TRBJ2-5 | TRBD1 | TRBV5-5
CASSLSHSGSIKQYF | TGTGCCAGCAGTTTATCCCATAGCGGGAGTATTAAGCAGTACTTC | many | TRBJ2-7 | TRBD2 | TRBV27
CRPQGTGTGELFF | TGCAGACCACAGGGGACGGGCACCGGGGAGCTGTTTTTT | many | TRBJ2-2 | TRBD1 | TRBV20-1
CASSEFRGNNEQFF | TGTGCCAGCAGTGAATTTAGAGGGAACAATGAGCAGTTCTTC | NA | TRBJ2-1 | NA | TRBV6-1
CASRGGPTGNQPQHF | TGTGCCAGCCGGGGTGGGCCGACCGGCAATCAGCCCCAGCATTTT | many | TRBJ1-5 | NA | TRBV12-3/TRBV12-4
CASSLDALSYEQYF | TGCGCCAGCAGCTTGGACGCGTTATCGTACGAGCAGTACTTC | many | TRBJ2-7 | NA | TRBV5-1
CAITGTTNSPLHF | TGTGCCATAACCGGGACCACTAATTCACCCCTCCACTTT | many | TRBJ1-6 | NA | TRBV30
CASSPDRTHYEQYF | TGTGCCAGCTCACCCGACAGGACCCACTACGAGCAGTACTTC | many | TRBJ2-7 | NA | TRBV18
CASSLPNNEQFF | TGTGCCAGCAGTTTGCCCAACAATGAGCAGTTCTTC | many | TRBJ2-1 | NA | TRBV12-3/TRBV12-4
CASYAGHLLNTGELFF | TGCGCCAGTTATGCGGGACACTTGTTGAACACCGGGGAGCTGTTTTTT | NA | TRBJ2-2 | NA | TRBV5-1
CASSFDRGLGTDTQYF | TGTGCCAGCAGCTTCGACAGGGGTTTGGGTACAGATACGCAGTATTTT | many | TRBJ2-3 | TRBD1 | TRBV7-8
CASSRKSAGEGEKLFF | TGCGCCAGCAGCCGGAAGTCGGCAGGGGAAGGGGAAAAACTGTTTTTT | NA | TRBJ1-4 | NA | TRBV5-1
CASSLLAGGHYEQYF | TGTGCCAGCAGCCTCTTAGCGGGAGGGCACTACGAGCAGTACTTC | many | TRBJ2-7 | TRBD2 | TRBV13
CASSPRGSNQPQHF | TGTGCCAGCAGTCCCAGGGGTAGCAATCAGCCCCAGCATTTT | many | TRBJ1-5 | NA | TRBV6-1
CASSPASGGANEQFF | TGTGCCAGCAGTCCGGCTAGCGGGGGGGCCAATGAGCAGTTCTTC | NA | TRBJ2-1 | TRBD2 | TRBV6-2/TRBV6-3
CASSLRGGSTEAFF | TGTGCCAGCAGCTTAAGGGGAGGTAGCACTGAAGCTTTCTTT | NA | TRBJ1-1 | NA | TRBV7-9
CASSETGYLPNEQFF | TGTGCCAGCAGTGAGACAGGCTACCTCCCCAATGAGCAGTTCTTC | many | TRBJ2-1 | NA | TRBV28
CASSSTGGRSYEQYF | TGCGCCAGCAGCTCGACAGGGGGCAGGTCCTACGAGCAGTACTTC | few | TRBJ2-7 | TRBD1 | TRBV5-1
CASSRGLAGTGNEQFF | TGTGCCAGCAGCAGGGGACTAGCGGGAACGGGGAATGAGCAGTTCTTC | many | TRBJ2-1 | TRBD2 | TRBV7-6
CASSEAGNQPQHF | TGTGCCAGCAGCGAAGCGGGGAATCAGCCCCAGCATTTT | NA | TRBJ1-5 | NA | TRBV6-1
CASSKGMLSADTQYF | TGTGCCAGCAGTAAGGGGATGTTGAGCGCAGATACGCAGTATTTT | NA | TRBJ2-3 | NA | TRBV28
CASADRGHEKLFF | TGTGCCAGCGCCGACAGGGGGCACGAAAAACTGTTTTTT | NA | TRBJ1-4 | TRBD1 | TRBV5-6
CASSESGDNYGYTF | TGTGCCAGCAGTGAAAGCGGGGACAACTATGGCTACACCTTC | many | TRBJ1-2 | NA | TRBV6-1
CASSESPLVGETQYF | TGCGCCAGCAGTGAGTCCCCCCTCGTGGGAGAGACCCAGTACTTC | many | TRBJ2-5 | NA | TRBV10-2
CASSFRGSSYEQYF | TGCGCCAGCAGCTTTCGGGGGAGCTCCTACGAGCAGTACTTC | many | TRBJ2-7 | NA | TRBV5-1
CSASRGTSQETQYF | TGCAGTGCTAGTCGTGGGACTAGTCAAGAGACCCAGTACTTC | once | TRBJ2-5 | TRBD2 | TRBV20-1
CASSRQYGYTF | TGTGCCAGCAGTCGACAATATGGCTACACCTTC | many | TRBJ1-2 | NA | TRBV28
CASSFYGNHYNEQFF | TGTGCCAGCAGCTTCTACGGGAATCACTACAATGAGCAGTTCTTC | few | TRBJ2-1 | NA | TRBV7-9
CASSASSGSSSTDTQYF | TGTGCCAGCAGTGCTTCTAGCGGGAGTTCTAGCACAGATACGCAGTATTTT | few | TRBJ2-3 | TRBD2 | TRBV28